This T cell receptor (beta chain) was recorded in a study of cytomegalovirus exposure and HLA in healthy donors (dated by TCRdb to the late 2010s). Notes on the research overall: According to a later analysis, one platform produced both the 120 validation repertoires and the 670 or so repertoires of the first cohort. The study aimed to test whether signatures of past pathogen exposure could be identified by cataloging public T cell receptors. To predict cytomegalovirus infection status, the study brought together high-throughput TCR immunosequencing, statistical association of individual TCRs with disease status, and machine learning. In addition to the first cohort of several hundred subjects, a separate validation cohort of 130 or so different subjects was used. The paper as a whole reports these results and caveats: In vitro tests confirmed that three of the cytomegalovirus-associated TCR beta chains recognize cytomegalovirus antigens. Most TCR sequences were observed very rarely across donors, whereas some public TCRs were present in many individuals. Of the cluster scores, around 95% were above 0 in a later analysis, which found that TCRs clustered in the first cohort also tended to co-occur in the 120 validation repertoires. The authors suggested that the approach could potentially be generalized to other disease states and immunological phenotypes. Cytomegalovirus status was reported to be diagnosed by the classifier with high specificity and sensitivity in both the original and validation cohorts. A later analysis lacked HLA typing for the validation cohort, so it scored co-occurrence in that cohort across all 130 or so repertoires. In the study, approximately 150 TCR beta chains were listed as associated with cytomegalovirus.

Separate from the roughly 700-subject first cohort, the validation cohort of about 130 subjects was the group to which the donors belonged. With regard to this clone: Its specific antigen is unknown. One base away there is no much larger clone; base qualities are not given. Other DNA sequences within the sample encode an identical CDR3.

The library relied on the immunoSEQ multiplex PCR assay. The study's processing was this. A statistical classification framework was developed to diagnose cytomegalovirus status using the catalog of TCR beta chain sequences. The clones in this table, taken by TCRdb from immuneACCESS, are in-frame only. Not every clone is retained; where verified, under half of the shortfall comes from an unresolved V gene, and the cause of the rest is unknown. D and trimming come from the DNA, and the V and J calls and clone size come from that table. Counted in this sample were approximately 150,000 clones; around 90% of them appeared once. Of the sample, around 3.4% is held by the ten largest clones. Sample: PBMCs. The TCR was taken from a woman between 18 and 29 years old in good health and CMV-seropositive.

The DNA sequence is as follows: TGTGCCAGCAGCTTAGATCGAGATCAGCCCCAGCATTTT. Translated, it gives CASSLDRDQPQHF. The sequence joins TRBV11-3 to TRBJ1-5; the D gene remains uncertain. The germline V gene specifies SGHNT as CDR1 and YENEEA as CDR2. Including cysteine and phenylalanine, the CDR3 has 13 amino acids. The only DNA kept is the CDR3, 39 bases in frame from the first base. The germline ends are 5 bases apart after V is trimmed by 0 bases and J by 5 bases.